One and the same sample provided the 25 T cell receptor beta chains below, sequenced in a study of T cell changes during pregnancy in multiple sclerosis. Method: immunoSEQ multiplex PCR; TCRdb's copy keeps in-frame clones and lacks some. The sample holds about 40,000 clones, approximately 94% seen once. Sequencing was performed on peripheral blood, taken in the third trimester of pregnancy. The receptors were sampled from a female donor with multiple sclerosis, enrolled in a pregnancy study.

V and J are TRBV5-1 and TRBJ2-1, with D tentatively TRBD1 (7 bases). CDR1 is SGHRS, CDR2 YFSETQ, per germline. This CDR3 has 15 residues. Deletions cut 2 bases from V and 6 bases from J, with 15 bases between. The CDR3 reads CASSFRRGPGNEQFF. CDR3 coding DNA: TGCGCCAGCAGCTTTCGGAGGGGGCCGGGCAATGAGCAGTTCTTC.

The chain employs TRBV7-8 and TRBJ1-5; 9 bases align to TRBD1. CDR1 is SGHVS, CDR2 FQNEAQ, per germline. CDR3 length equals 18 residues. The V and J ends lost 4 bases and 1 base, in that order; junction bases with no gene match: 11. The CDR3 loop is CASSSILTGGWSNQPQHF. The CDR3 nucleotides read TGTGCCAGCAGCTCAATATTGACAGGGGGTTGGAGCAATCAGCCCCAGCATTTT.

The rearrangement links TRBV30 to TRBJ2-7; unclear D gene. The V gene's germline CDR1 is GTSNPN and CDR2 SVGIG (reference sequence). The CDR3 is made up of 14 amino acids. Trimming cost V 2 bases and J 0 bases, with 11 bases left between them. The CDR3 here is CAWSQQQNSYEQYF. CDR3 DNA sequence: TGTGCCTGGAGTCAACAGCAGAACTCCTACGAGCAGTACTTC. The full variable domain, completed using reference TRBV30 and TRBJ2-7, is SQTIHQWPATLVQPVGSPLSLECTVEGTSNPNLYWYRQAAGRGLQLLFYSVGIGQISSEVPQNLSASRPQDRQFILSSKKLLLSDSGFYLCAWSQQQNSYEQYFGPGTRLTVT.

The rearrangement uses TRBV19 and TRBJ1-1; D may be TRBD1 (6 bases). The CDR3 extends over 15 amino acids. Per the germline V gene, CDR1 is LNHDA and CDR2 is SQIVND (reference sequence). Trimming pared 6 bases from V and 4 bases from J, leaving 18 bases between. Here the CDR3 DNA reads TGTGCCAGTAGGGGGGGGCAGGGCGGATTCACTGAAGCTTTCTTT. Translated, it gives CASRGGQGGFTEAFF. Full variable domain (rest looked up from reference TRBV19 and TRBJ1-1): DGGITQSPKYLFRKEGQNVTLSCEQNLNHDAMYWYRQDPGQGLRLIYYSQIVNDFQKGDIAEGYSVSREKKESFPLTVTSAQKNPTAFYLCASRGGQGGFTEAFFGQGTRLTVV.

This clone was picked up one time. J is TRBJ2-2 and V is TRBV9; 8 bases map to TRBD2. J gave up 4 bases and V 0 bases, and 5 bases lay outside the gene matches. The germline CDR1 and CDR2 sequences are SGDLS and YYNGEE. The CDR3 is 16 amino acids. The CDR3 loop reads CASSVGPGGPTGELFF. Here the CDR3 DNA reads TGTGCCAGCAGCGTAGGGCCGGGAGGGCCCACCGGGGAGCTGTTTTTT.

The rearrangement uses TRBV12-5 and TRBJ1-1; 9 bases match TRBD1. There are 15 residues in the CDR3. V trimming: 1 base; J trimming: 5 bases; junction bases outside the gene matches: 5. Germline V gene lookup returns CDR1 LGHNT and CDR2 FRNRAP. In nucleotides, the CDR3 is TGTGCTAGTGGTTTGGAAACAGGGGGCCTGACTGAAGCTTTCTTT. It yields the protein CASGLETGGLTEAFF.

V is TRBV30 and J is TRBJ2-1, with TRBD1 matching 7 bases. This CDR3 is built from 11 residues. The germline gives CDR1 GTSNPN, CDR2 SVGIG (reference sequence). Germline trimming cut 8 bases from V and 8 bases from J; bases unmatched to any gene: 6. The CDR3 coding sequence is TGTGCCGCCAACAGGGGTGATGAGCAGTTCTTC. Translated, it gives CAANRGDEQFF.

The chain uses TRBV9 and TRBJ2-7, with 7 bases aligning to TRBD1. This CDR3 comprises 16 residues. Unmatched junction bases numbered 9, after V lost 2 bases and J lost 1 base. Per germline, CDR1 SGDLS and CDR2 YYNGEE. The CDR3 region is CASSVQQGSPSYEQYF. CDR3 DNA: TGTGCCAGCAGCGTCCAACAGGGGTCCCCTTCCTACGAGCAGTACTTC.

This chain uses TRBV2 with TRBJ1-4; 8 bases line up with TRBD1. V was clipped by 5 bases and J by 1 base; unmatched bases: 9. This CDR3 is built from 17 residues. Germline CDR1 is SNHLY and CDR2 is FYNNEI. The CDR3 loop reads CASSLQGARGTNEKLFF. DNA of the CDR3: TGTGCCAGCAGTCTTCAGGGGGCGAGGGGAACTAATGAAAAACTGTTTTTT. Full variable domain (rest looked up from reference TRBV2 and TRBJ1-4): EPEVTQTPSHQVTQMGQEVILRCVPISNHLYFYWYRQILGQKVEFLVSFYNNEISEKSEIFDDQFSVERPDGSNFTLKIRSTKLEDSAMYFCASSLQGARGTNEKLFFGSGTQLSVL.

The chain carries TRBV6-6 and TRBJ2-7, with TRBD1 matching over 10 bases. The trim removed 2 bases at V and 7 bases at J, leaving 11 bases unmatched. The germline V gene has CDR1 MNHNY and CDR2 SVGAGI (reference sequence). CDR3 size: 16 residues. The DNA of the CDR3 is TGTGCCAGCAGTTACGGTGGGGACAGGGGCTTGGGGGAGCAGTACTTC. Translated, it gives CASSYGGDRGLGEQYF.

V usage is TRBV7-3 and J usage is TRBJ1-1; D is unclear. Trimming pared 1 base from V and 1 base from J, leaving 4 bases between. Germline CDR1 SGHTA, CDR2 FQGTGA. The CDR3 loop spans 13 amino acids. The CDR3 region has the DNA TGTGCCAGCAGCTTAATGGCGAACACTGAAGCTTTCTTT. It yields the protein CASSLMANTEAFF.

The rearrangement links TRBV9 to TRBJ1-1; perhaps TRBD1 as D (5 bases). Between the trimmed V and J ends, which lost 2 bases and 0 bases, there was a span of 11 bases. Germline CDR1 reads SGDLS; CDR2 reads YYNGEE. The CDR3 sequence is 15 residues long. The CDR3 DNA is TGTGCCAGCAGCGTGTTGGCAGGGATGAACACTGAAGCTTTCTTT. Encoded protein: CASSVLAGMNTEAFF. The variable domain in full, with the rest retrieved from reference TRBV9 and TRBJ1-1, is DSGVTQTPKHLITATGQRVTLRCSPRSGDLSVYWYQQSLDQGLQFLIQYYNGEERAKGNILERFSAQQFPDLHSELNLSSLELGDSALYFCASSVLAGMNTEAFFGQGTRLTVV.

V usage is TRBV5-1 and J usage is TRBJ2-7; the match to TRBD2 covers 12 bases. The CDR3 contains 14 residues. Trimming removed 2 bases from V and 7 bases from J; junction bases left unmatched: 4. Germline V gives CDR1 SGHRS, CDR2 YFSETQ. For the CDR3, the DNA is TGCGCCAGCAGCTTCGGGACTAGCGGGTTGGAGCAGTACTTC. It specifies CASSFGTSGLEQYF.

As to this clone: An end of the junction differs from the germline gene, which may be a read error. This chain connects TRBV27 to TRBJ1-5, with TRBD1 identical over 9 bases. Germline assignment: CDR1 MNHEY and CDR2 SMNVEV (reference sequence). The CDR3 has 16 amino acids. CDR3 protein: CVSSLTGGAPNQPQHF. The CDR3 DNA follows: TGTGTCAGCAGTTTGACAGGGGGAGCTCCCAATCAGCCCCAGCATTTT.

About this clone itself: At one of its ends the junction is not consistent with the germline gene, which may arise from a read error. The chain links TRBV7-9 to TRBJ1-3; 7 bases map to TRBD1. Germline V gives CDR1 SEHNR, CDR2 FQNEAQ (reference sequence). CDR3 length: 11 amino acids. CDR3 amino acids: CASSDLRGANF. In DNA form, the CDR3 reads TGTGCCAGCAGCGATCTCAGGGGGGCGAATTTT. Based on the CDR3 plus reference TRBV7-9 and TRBJ1-3, the full variable domain is DTGVSQNPRHKITKRGQNVTFRCDPISEHNRLYWYRQTLGQGPEFLTYFQNEAQLEKSRLLSDRFSAERPKGSFSTLEIQRTEQGDSAMYLCASSDLRGANFGEGSWLTVV.

The chain links TRBV6-4 to TRBJ1-1; D might be TRBD1 (6 bases). V was trimmed by 6 bases and J by 3 bases, leaving 11 bases between them. Germline assignment: CDR1 MRHNA and CDR2 SNTAGT. The CDR3 totals 13 residues. CDR3 in amino acids: CASSHRADTEAFF. CDR3 DNA sequence: TGTGCCAGCAGCCACAGGGCTGACACTGAAGCTTTCTTT.

The rearrangement joins TRBV19 to TRBJ2-7, with D unresolved. This CDR3 contains 13 residues. The V gene's germline CDR1 is LNHDA and CDR2 SQIVND (reference sequence). V was cut by 5 bases and J by 0 bases, with 8 bases left in between. CDR3 residues: CASSGFSSYEQYF. Written as DNA, the CDR3 is TGTGCCAGTAGTGGTTTCAGCTCCTACGAGCAGTACTTC.

This clone has only a few counts. The chain joins TRBV7-9 to TRBJ2-5; TRBD2 agrees at 7 bases. Germline V CDR1 and CDR2: SEHNR, FQNEAQ (reference sequence). Trimming took 5 bases from V and 2 from J; bases not matched to a gene: 14. The CDR3 sequence is 17 residues long. This CDR3 is CASSRGVTRSLQETQYF. In nucleotides, the CDR3 is TGTGCCAGCAGCCGGGGGGTTACACGTAGCCTTCAAGAGACCCAGTACTTC.

The chain links TRBV11-3 to TRBJ2-7; no reliable D call. Germline assignment: CDR1 SGHNT and CDR2 YENEEA. The CDR3 has 11 residues. The ends were cut back, 0 bases at V and 12 bases at J, with 9 bases in the middle. Written as DNA, the CDR3 is TGTGCCAGCAGCTTAGAGGCATTGGTGTACTTC. Translating it yields CASSLEALVYF.

CDR3 loop: CASSQVISGSSSYNEQFF. CDR3 DNA: TGCGCCAGCAGCCAAGTCATTAGCGGGTCCAGCTCCTACAATGAGCAGTTCTTC. The chain links TRBV4-1 to TRBJ2-1; 7 bases match TRBD2. Trimming cost V 1 base and J 0 bases; bases outside gene matches: 9. Germline CDR1 is MGHRA and CDR2 is YSYEKL. The CDR3 length is 18 residues.

This chain joins TRBV7-2 and TRBJ2-3, with D possibly matching TRBD1 (5 bases). From germline, CDR1 is SGHTA and CDR2 FQGNSA. The length of the CDR3 is 14 residues. Between the trimmed V and J ends, which lost 4 bases and 2 bases, there was a span of 10 bases. CDR3 sequence (DNA): TGTGCCAGCAGCTGGGCCAGGGTCACAGATACGCAGTATTTT. Residues: CASSWARVTDTQYF.

The chain links TRBV29-1 to TRBJ2-2; tentative D call: TRBD2 (5 bases). V gave up 0 bases and J gave up 0 bases, with 11 bases separating them. This CDR3 region has 16 residues. Germline CDR1 and CDR2: SQVTM and ANQGSEA. The CDR3 protein is CSVEDRRFANTGELFF. CDR3 nucleotides: TGCAGCGTTGAAGATCGGAGGTTCGCGAACACCGGGGAGCTGTTTTTT.

The chain joins TRBV19 to TRBJ2-3, with 7 bases aligning to TRBD1. Germline V lookup: CDR1 LNHDA, CDR2 SQIVND (reference sequence). Trimming at V came to 7 bases and at J to 4 bases, leaving 11 bases not matched to a gene. CDR3 length equals 15 residues. CDR3 protein: CASKPLDRLPDTQYF. The CDR3 DNA reads as TGTGCCAGTAAACCCCTGGACAGGTTGCCAGATACGCAGTATTTT.

This clone was counted once. The chain recombines TRBV6-6 with TRBJ1-2, with unresolved D. This CDR3 is built from 13 residues. CDR1 is MNHNY, CDR2 SVGAGI, per germline (reference sequence). V was clipped by 2 bases and J by 3 bases, with 7 bases between them. The CDR3 nucleotides read TGTGCCAGCAGTTACGGCCAAGACTATGGCTACACCTTC. It specifies CASSYGQDYGYTF.

The gene calls are TRBV7-8 and TRBJ2-7, with 8 bases lining up with TRBD1. CDR3 size: 14 residues. The V segment lost 5 bases and the J segment 2 bases; nucleotides outside the gene matches: 5. Germline-derived CDR1 and CDR2 are SGHVS and FQNEAQ. The CDR3 DNA sequence: TGTGCCAGCAGCGAAGCGACAGGGGCCTACGAGCAGTACTTC. Its protein is CASSEATGAYEQYF. The full variable domain, with the rest looked up from reference TRBV7-8 and TRBJ2-7, is GAGVSQSPRYKVAKRGQDVALRCDPISGHVSLFWYQQALGQGPEFLTYFQNEAQLDKSGLPSDRFFAERPEGSVSTLKIQRTQQEDSAVYLCASSEATGAYEQYFGPGTRLTVT.